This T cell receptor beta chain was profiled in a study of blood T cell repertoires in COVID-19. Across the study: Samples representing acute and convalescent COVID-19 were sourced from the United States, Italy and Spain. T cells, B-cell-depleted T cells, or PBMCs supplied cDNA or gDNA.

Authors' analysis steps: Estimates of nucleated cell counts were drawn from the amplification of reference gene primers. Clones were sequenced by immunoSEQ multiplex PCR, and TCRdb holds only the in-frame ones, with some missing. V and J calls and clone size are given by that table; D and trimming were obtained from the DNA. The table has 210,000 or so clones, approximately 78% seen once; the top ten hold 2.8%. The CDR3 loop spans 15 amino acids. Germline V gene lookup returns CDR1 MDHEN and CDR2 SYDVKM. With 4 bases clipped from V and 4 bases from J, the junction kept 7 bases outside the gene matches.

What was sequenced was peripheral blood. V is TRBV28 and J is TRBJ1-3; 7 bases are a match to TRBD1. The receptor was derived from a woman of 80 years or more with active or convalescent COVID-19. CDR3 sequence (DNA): TGTGCCAGCAGTTCGGGACAGACAAGAGGAAACACCATATATTTT. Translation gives CASSSGQTRGNTIYF.